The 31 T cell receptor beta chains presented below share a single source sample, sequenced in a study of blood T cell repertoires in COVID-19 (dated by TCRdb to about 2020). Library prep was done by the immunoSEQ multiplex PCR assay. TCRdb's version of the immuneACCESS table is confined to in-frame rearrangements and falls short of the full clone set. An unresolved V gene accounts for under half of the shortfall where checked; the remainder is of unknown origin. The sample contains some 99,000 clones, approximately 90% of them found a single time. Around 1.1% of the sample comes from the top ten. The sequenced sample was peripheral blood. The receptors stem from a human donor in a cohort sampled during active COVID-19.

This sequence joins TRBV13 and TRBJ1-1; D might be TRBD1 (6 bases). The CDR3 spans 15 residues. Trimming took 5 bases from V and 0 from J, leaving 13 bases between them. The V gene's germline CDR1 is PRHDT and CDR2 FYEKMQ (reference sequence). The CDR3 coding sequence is TGTGCCAGCAGCCCCATTACAGGGCTGAACACTGAAGCTTTCTTT. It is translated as CASSPITGLNTEAFF.

The CDR3 DNA reads as TGCAGCTTTAGTCTGCGGGATGGCTACACCTTC. Its translation: CSFSLRDGYTF. The rearrangement links TRBV29-1 to TRBJ1-2; the D is unclear. The CDR3 sequence is 11 residues long. Per germline, CDR1 SQVTM and CDR2 ANQGSEA. The ends were cut back, 8 bases at V and 6 bases at J, with 13 bases in the middle.

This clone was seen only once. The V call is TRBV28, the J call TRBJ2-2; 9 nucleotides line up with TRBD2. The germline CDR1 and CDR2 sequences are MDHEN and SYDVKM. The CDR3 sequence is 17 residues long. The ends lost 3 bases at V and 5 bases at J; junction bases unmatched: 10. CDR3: CASSLVHSGSGTGELFF. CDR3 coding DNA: TGTGCCAGCAGTTTGGTCCATAGCGGGAGTGGGACCGGGGAGCTGTTTTTT. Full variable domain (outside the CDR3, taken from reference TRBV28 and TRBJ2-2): DVKVTQSSRYLVKRTGEKVFLECVQDMDHENMFWYRQDPGLGLRLIYFSYDVKMKEKGDIPEGYSVSREKKERFSLILESASTNQTSMYLCASSLVHSGSGTGELFFGEGSRLTVL.

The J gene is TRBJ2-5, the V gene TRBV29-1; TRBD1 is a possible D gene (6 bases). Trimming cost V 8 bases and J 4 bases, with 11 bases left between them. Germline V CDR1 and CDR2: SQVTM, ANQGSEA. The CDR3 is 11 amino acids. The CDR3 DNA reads TGCAGCCCCTGGACAGCAGAGACCCAGTACTTC. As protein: CSPWTAETQYF. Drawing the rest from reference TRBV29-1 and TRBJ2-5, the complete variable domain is SAVISQKPSRDICQRGTSLTIQCQVDSQVTMMFWYRQQPGQSLTLIATANQGSEATYESGFVIDKFPISRPNLTFSTLTVSNMSPEDSSIYLCSPWTAETQYFGPGTRLLVL.

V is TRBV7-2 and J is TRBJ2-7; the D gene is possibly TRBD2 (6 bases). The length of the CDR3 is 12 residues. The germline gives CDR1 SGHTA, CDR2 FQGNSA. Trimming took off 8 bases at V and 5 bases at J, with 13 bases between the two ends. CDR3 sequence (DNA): TGTGCCAGCGCTCGGGGGTTCGACGAGCAGTACTTC. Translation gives CASARGFDEQYF.

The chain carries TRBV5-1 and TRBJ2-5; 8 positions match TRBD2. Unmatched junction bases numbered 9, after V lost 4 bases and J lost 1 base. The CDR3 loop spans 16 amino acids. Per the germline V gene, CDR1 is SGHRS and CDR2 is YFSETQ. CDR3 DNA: TGCGCCAGCAGCCCGGGAGGGGGGGCCGTCCAAGAGACCCAGTACTTC. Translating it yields CASSPGGGAVQETQYF.

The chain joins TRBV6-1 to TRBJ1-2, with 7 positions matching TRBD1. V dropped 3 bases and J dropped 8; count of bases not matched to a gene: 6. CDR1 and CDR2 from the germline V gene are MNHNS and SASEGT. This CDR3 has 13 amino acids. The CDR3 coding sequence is TGTGCCAGCAGTGAGACAGGGACTAGAGGCTACACCTTC. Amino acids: CASSETGTRGYTF.

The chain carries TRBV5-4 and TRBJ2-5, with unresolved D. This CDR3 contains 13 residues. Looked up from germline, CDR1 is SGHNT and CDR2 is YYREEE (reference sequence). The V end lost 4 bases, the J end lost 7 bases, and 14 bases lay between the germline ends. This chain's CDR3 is CASSPAGSGTQYF. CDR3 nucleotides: TGTGCCAGCAGCCCAGCCGGGTCGGGGACCCAGTACTTC.

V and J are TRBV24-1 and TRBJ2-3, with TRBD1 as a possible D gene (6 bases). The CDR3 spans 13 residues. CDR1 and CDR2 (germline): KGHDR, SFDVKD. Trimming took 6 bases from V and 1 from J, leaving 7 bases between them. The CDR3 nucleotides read TGTGCCACCAGTAAGGGGGGCACAGATACGCAGTATTTT. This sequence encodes CATSKGGTDTQYF.

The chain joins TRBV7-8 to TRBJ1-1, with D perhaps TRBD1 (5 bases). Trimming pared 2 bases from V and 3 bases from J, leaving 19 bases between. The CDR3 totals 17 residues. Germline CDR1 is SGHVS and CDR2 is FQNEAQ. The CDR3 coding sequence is TGTGCCAGCAGCTTAAGGCCCCGACTTAGGGGTGACACTGAAGCTTTCTTT. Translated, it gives CASSLRPRLRGDTEAFF. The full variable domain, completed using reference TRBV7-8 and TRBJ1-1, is GAGVSQSPRYKVAKRGQDVALRCDPISGHVSLFWYQQALGQGPEFLTYFQNEAQLDKSGLPSDRFFAERPEGSVSTLKIQRTQQEDSAVYLCASSLRPRLRGDTEAFFGQGTRLTVV.

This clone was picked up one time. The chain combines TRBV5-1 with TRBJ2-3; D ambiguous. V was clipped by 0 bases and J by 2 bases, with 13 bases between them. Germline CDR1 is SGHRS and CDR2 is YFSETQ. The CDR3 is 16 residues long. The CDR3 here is CASSLDLGSLTDTQYF. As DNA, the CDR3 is TGCGCCAGCAGCTTGGATTTGGGCAGCCTCACAGATACGCAGTATTTT. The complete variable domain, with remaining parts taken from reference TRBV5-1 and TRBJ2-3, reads KAGVTQTPRYLIKTRGQQVTLSCSPISGHRSVSWYQQTPGQGLQFLFEYFSETQRNKGNFPGRFSGRQFSNSRSEMNVSTLELGDSALYLCASSLDLGSLTDTQYFGPGTRLTVL.

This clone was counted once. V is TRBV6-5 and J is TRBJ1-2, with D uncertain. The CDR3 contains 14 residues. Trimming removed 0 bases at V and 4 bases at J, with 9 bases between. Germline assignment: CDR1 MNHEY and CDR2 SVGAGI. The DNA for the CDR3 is TGTGCCAGCAGTTACTCGGGCGGAGGCTATGGCTACACCTTC. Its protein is CASSYSGGGYGYTF.

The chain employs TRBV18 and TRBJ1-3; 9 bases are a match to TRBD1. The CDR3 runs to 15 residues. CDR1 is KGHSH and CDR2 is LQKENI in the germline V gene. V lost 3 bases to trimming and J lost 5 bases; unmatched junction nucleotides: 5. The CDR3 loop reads CASSPGTGTRNTIYF. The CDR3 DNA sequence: TGTGCCAGCTCACCCGGGACAGGGACAAGAAACACCATATATTTT.

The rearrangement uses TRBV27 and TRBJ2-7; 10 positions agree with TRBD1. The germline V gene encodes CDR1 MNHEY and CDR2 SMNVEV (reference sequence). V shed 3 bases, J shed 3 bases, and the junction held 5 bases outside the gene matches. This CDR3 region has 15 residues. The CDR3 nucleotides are TGTGCCAGCAGTTTTCAGGGGACAGGGGACTACGAGCAGTACTTC. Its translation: CASSFQGTGDYEQYF.

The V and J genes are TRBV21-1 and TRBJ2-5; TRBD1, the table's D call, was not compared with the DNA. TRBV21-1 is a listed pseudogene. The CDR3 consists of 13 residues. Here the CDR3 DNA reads TGTGCCAGCAGCAATTCAGGGCGGGAGACCCAGTACTTC. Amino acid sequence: CASSNSGRETQYF.

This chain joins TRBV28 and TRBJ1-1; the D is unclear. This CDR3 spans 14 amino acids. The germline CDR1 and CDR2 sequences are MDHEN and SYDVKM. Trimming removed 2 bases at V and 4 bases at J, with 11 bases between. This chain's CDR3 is CASSLGRGRTEAFF. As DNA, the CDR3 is TGTGCCAGCAGTTTAGGTCGGGGTCGCACTGAAGCTTTCTTT.

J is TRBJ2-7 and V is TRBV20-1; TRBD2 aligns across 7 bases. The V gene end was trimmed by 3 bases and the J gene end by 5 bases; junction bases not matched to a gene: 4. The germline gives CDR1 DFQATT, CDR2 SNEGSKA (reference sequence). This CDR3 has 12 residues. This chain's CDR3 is CSASGGRDEQYF. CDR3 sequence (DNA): TGCAGTGCTAGTGGCGGGAGAGACGAGCAGTACTTC.

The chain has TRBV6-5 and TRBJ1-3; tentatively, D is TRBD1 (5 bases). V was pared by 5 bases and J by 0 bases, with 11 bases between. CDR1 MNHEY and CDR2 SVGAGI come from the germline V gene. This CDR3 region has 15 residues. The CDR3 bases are TGTGCCAGCAGTACCACAGGAGTCTCTGGAAACACCATATATTTT. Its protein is CASSTTGVSGNTIYF.

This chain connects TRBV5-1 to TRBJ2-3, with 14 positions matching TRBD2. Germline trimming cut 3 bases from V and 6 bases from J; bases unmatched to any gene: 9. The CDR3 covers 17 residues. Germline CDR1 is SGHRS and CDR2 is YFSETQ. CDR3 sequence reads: CASSSPGLAGARDTQYF. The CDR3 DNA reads TGCGCCAGCAGCTCTCCGGGACTAGCGGGAGCTCGGGATACGCAGTATTTT.

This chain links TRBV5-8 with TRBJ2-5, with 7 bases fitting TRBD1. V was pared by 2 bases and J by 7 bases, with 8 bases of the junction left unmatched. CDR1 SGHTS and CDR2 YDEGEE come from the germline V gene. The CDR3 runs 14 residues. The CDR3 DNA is TGTGCCAGCAGCTTCCTACAGGGGCCGGGGACCCAGTACTTC. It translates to CASSFLQGPGTQYF. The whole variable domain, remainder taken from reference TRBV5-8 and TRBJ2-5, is EAGVTQSPTHLIKTRGQQATLRCSPISGHTSVYWYQQALGLGLQFLLWYDEGEERNRGNFPPRFSGRQFPNYSSELNVNALELEDSALYLCASSFLQGPGTQYFGPGTRLLVL.

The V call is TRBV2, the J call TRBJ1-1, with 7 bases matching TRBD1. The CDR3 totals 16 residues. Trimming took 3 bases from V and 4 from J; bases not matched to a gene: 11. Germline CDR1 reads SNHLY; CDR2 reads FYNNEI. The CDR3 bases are TGTGCCAGCAGTGACCGAACTCTTGGGACAGCCACTGAAGCTTTCTTT. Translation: CASSDRTLGTATEAFF. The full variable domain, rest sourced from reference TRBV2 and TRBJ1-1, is EPEVTQTPSHQVTQMGQEVILRCVPISNHLYFYWYRQILGQKVEFLVSFYNNEISEKSEIFDDQFSVERPDGSNFTLKIRSTKLEDSAMYFCASSDRTLGTATEAFFGQGTRLTVV.

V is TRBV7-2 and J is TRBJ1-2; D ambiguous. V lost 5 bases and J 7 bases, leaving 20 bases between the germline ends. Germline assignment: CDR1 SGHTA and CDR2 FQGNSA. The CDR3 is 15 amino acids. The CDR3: CASSLRREEIGGYTF. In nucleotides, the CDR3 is TGTGCCAGCAGCCTAAGGAGGGAGGAGATCGGTGGCTACACCTTC.

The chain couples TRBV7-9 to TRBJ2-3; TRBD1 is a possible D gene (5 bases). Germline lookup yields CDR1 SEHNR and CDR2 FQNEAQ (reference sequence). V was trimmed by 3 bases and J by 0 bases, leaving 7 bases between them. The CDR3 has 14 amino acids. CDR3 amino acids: CASSLGLSTDTQYF. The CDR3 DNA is TGTGCCAGCAGCTTGGGGCTTAGCACAGATACGCAGTATTTT.

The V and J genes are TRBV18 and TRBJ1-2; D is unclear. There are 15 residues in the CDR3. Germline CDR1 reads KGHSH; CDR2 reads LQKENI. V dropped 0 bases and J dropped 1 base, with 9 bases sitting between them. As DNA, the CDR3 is TGTGCCAGCTCACCACCTCGGTCCGGTAACTATGGCTACACCTTC. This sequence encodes CASSPPRSGNYGYTF.

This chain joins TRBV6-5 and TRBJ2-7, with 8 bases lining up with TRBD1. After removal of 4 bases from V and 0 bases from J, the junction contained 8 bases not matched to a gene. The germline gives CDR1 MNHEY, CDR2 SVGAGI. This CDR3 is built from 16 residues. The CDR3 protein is CASSSYGQGNSYEQYF. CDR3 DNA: TGTGCCAGCAGTTCCTACGGACAGGGCAACTCCTACGAGCAGTACTTC.

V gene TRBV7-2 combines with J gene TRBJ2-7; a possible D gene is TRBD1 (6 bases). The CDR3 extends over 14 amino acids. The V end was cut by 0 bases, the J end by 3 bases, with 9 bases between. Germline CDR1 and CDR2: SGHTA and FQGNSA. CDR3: CASSLAGADYEQYF. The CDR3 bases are TGTGCCAGCAGCTTAGCGGGGGCCGACTACGAGCAGTACTTC.

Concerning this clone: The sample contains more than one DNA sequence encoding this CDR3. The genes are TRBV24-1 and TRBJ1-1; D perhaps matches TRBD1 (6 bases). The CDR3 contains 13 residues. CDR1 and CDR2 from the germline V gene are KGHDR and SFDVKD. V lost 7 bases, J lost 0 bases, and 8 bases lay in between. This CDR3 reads CATRRGMNTEAFF. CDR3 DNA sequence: TGTGCCACCAGGAGGGGGATGAACACTGAAGCTTTCTTT.

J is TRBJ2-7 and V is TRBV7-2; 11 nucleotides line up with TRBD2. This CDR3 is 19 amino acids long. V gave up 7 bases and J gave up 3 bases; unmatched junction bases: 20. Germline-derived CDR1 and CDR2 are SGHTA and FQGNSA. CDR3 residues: CASNQPGVAGGPSHYEQYF. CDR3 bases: TGTGCCAGCAACCAGCCTGGGGTAGCGGGAGGGCCTTCCCACTACGAGCAGTACTTC.

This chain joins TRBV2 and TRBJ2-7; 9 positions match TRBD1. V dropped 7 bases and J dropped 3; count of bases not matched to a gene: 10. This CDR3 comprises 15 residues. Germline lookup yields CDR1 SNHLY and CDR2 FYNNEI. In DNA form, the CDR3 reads TGTGCCAGCACCATCCGGGACAGGGTGATCTACGAGCAGTACTTC. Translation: CASTIRDRVIYEQYF.

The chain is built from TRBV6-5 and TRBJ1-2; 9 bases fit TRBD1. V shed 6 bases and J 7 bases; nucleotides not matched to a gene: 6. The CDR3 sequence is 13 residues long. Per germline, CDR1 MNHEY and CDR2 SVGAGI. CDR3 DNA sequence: TGTGCCAGCAGGTCCGGGACAGGGCCTGGCTACACCTTC. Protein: CASRSGTGPGYTF.

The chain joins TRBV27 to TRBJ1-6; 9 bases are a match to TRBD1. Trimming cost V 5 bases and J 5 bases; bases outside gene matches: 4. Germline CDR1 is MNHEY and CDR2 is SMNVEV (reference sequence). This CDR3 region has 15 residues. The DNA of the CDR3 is TGTGCCAGCAGTCTCCGGGACAGGGATAATTCACCCCTCCACTTT. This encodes CASSLRDRDNSPLHF.